The rows below give T cell receptor beta chains drawn from one sample of a study of blood T cell repertoires in COVID-19. Measured with immunoSEQ multiplex PCR; TCRdb has only the in-frame clones, and not every one. The table shows approximately 170,000 clones, with roughly four fifths occurring only once. The sequenced sample was peripheral blood. These receptor sequences come from a woman aged 70-85 years with COVID-19, enrolled during active disease. CDR3s include the opening cysteine and the closing phenylalanine or tryptophan. D genes are given only for firm matches. Clone size is not always given. Where it is, it says once, few, many or a class for expanded clones.

j_gene | abundance | v_gene | d_gene | CDR3aa | CDR3nt
TRBJ2-3 | . | TRBV5-4 | . | CASSLAGAGYRTDTQYF | TGTGCCAGCAGCTTGGCCGGGGCGGGGTACCGCACAGATACGCAGTATTTT
TRBJ2-5 | . | TRBV18 | TRBD1 | CASSPIGQGAGETQYF | TGTGCCAGCTCACCAATCGGACAGGGGGCTGGAGAGACCCAGTACTTC
TRBJ2-7 | . | TRBV3-1/TRBV3-2 | . | CASSQVRVGEQYF | TGTGCCAGCAGCCAGGTACGGGTTGGGGAGCAGTACTTC
TRBJ2-7 | . | TRBV28 | TRBD2 | CASSFSGRGVYEQYF | TGTGCCAGCAGCTTTAGCGGGAGGGGGGTCTACGAGCAGTACTTC
TRBJ1-2 | . | TRBV5-4 | . | CASSLGSGRRGDGYTF | TGTGCCAGCAGCTTGGGCTCCGGGCGTAGGGGTGATGGCTACACCTTC
TRBJ1-6 | . | TRBV7-2 | . | CASSLLTGNNSPLHF | TGTGCCAGCAGCTTGTTAACGGGAAATAATTCACCCCTCCACTTT
TRBJ1-1 | . | TRBV7-2 | . | CASSPTQGGVTEAFF | TGTGCCAGCAGCCCTACACAGGGAGGGGTTACTGAAGCTTTCTTT
TRBJ1-3 | . | TRBV9 | . | CASSPGDFSGNTIYF | TGTGCCAGCAGCCCCGGAGATTTCTCTGGAAACACCATATATTTT
TRBJ2-1 | . | TRBV19 | TRBD2 | CASRSSGSNEQFF | TGTGCCAGTAGGTCGAGCGGGAGTAATGAGCAGTTCTTC
TRBJ2-1 | . | TRBV28 | TRBD2 | CASSFLGGGSYNEQFF | TGTGCCAGCAGTTTTCTTGGGGGAGGGTCCTACAATGAGCAGTTCTTC
TRBJ2-7 | . | TRBV6-5 | TRBD2 | CASSRGLADYEQYF | TGTGCCAGCAGTCGTGGGCTAGCGGACTACGAGCAGTACTTC
TRBJ2-3 | . | TRBV13 | TRBD2 | CASSRLAGGDTQYF | TGTGCCAGCAGCCGACTAGCGGGAGGAGATACGCAGTATTTT
TRBJ2-5 | . | TRBV18 | . | CASSQTGGRSAQYF | TGTGCCAGCTCACAGACGGGGGGCAGATCGGCCCAGTACTTC
TRBJ1-5 | . | TRBV6-1 | . | CASSEGWGLEGQPQHF | TGTGCCAGCAGTGAAGGATGGGGTCTCGAGGGACAGCCCCAGCATTTT
TRBJ1-1 | . | TRBV7-9 | . | CASTLREGAFF | TGTGCCAGCACCCTCAGGGAGGGAGCTTTCTTT
TRBJ2-5 | once | TRBV5-1 | TRBD1 | CASSSKGQIQETQYF | TGCGCCAGCAGCTCGAAGGGACAGATCCAAGAGACCCAGTACTTC
TRBJ1-1 | . | TRBV2 | . | CASSRADTEAFF | TGTGCCAGTTCCAGGGCGGACACTGAAGCTTTCTTT
TRBJ2-7 | . | TRBV5-4 | TRBD2 | CASSPGGLAGVEQYF | TGTGCCAGCAGCCCGGGGGGACTAGCGGGAGTCGAGCAGTACTTC
TRBJ2-7 | once | TRBV19 | . | CASSRSLANSYEQYF | TGTGCCAGTAGTAGGTCCCTAGCGAATTCCTACGAGCAGTACTTC
TRBJ2-5 | . | TRBV5-1 | . | CASSGTMETQYF | TGCGCCAGCAGCGGGACAATGGAGACCCAGTACTTC
TRBJ2-3 | . | TRBV6-5 | TRBD1 | CASTRTGSTDTQYF | TGTGCCAGCACCAGGACAGGGAGCACAGATACGCAGTATTTT
TRBJ2-7 | . | TRBV19 | TRBD2 | CASRSSGRSNEQYF | TGTGCCAGTAGATCTAGCGGGAGATCGAACGAGCAGTACTTC
TRBJ2-3 | once | TRBV30 | TRBD2 | CAWSVSIPPAGIPFYSTDTQYF | TGTGCCTGGAGTGTATCAATCCCTCCAGCGGGAATTCCTTTTTATAGCACAGATACGCAGTATTTT
TRBJ2-7 | . | TRBV28 | . | CASRPRDSRTSYEQYF | TGTGCCAGCAGACCCCGGGACTCCCGTACCTCCTACGAGCAGTACTTC
TRBJ2-1 | . | TRBV2 | . | CASRTGTLSYNEQFF | TGTGCCAGCAGGACCGGGACTCTTAGTTACAATGAGCAGTTCTTC
TRBJ2-3 | . | TRBV24-1 | . | CATSGGASTDTQYF | TGTGCCACCAGTGGCGGGGCTAGCACAGATACGCAGTATTTT
TRBJ2-6 | . | TRBV7-9 | . | CASSRTPPGANVLTF | TGTGCCAGCAGCCGGACTCCACCTGGGGCCAACGTCCTGACTTTC
TRBJ2-7 | . | TRBV5-1 | TRBD1 | CASSLGGTANYEQYF | TGCGCCAGCAGCTTGGGGGGGACAGCTAACTACGAGCAGTACTTC
TRBJ2-1 | . | TRBV27 | TRBD2 | CASSLRSSGHNNEQFF | TGTGCCAGCAGTTTAAGATCTAGCGGGCATAACAATGAGCAGTTCTTC
TRBJ2-1 | . | TRBV4-3 | . | CASSQDYAGEQFF | TGCGCCAGCAGCCAAGATTACGCAGGAGAGCAGTTCTTC
TRBJ1-4 | . | TRBV11-2 | TRBD1 | CASSRRQGADEKLFF | TGTGCCAGCAGCCGAAGACAGGGGGCGGATGAAAAACTGTTTTTT
TRBJ2-4 | . | TRBV28 | . | CASSLGGGSNIQYF | TGTGCCAGCAGTTTAGGGGGAGGTTCTAACATTCAGTACTTC
TRBJ2-2 | . | TRBV24-1 | TRBD1 | CATSSTGKGTGELFF | TGTGCCACCAGTTCGACAGGGAAAGGGACCGGGGAGCTGTTTTTT
TRBJ2-2 | . | TRBV3-1/TRBV3-2 | . | CASTGRLTGELFF | TGTGCCAGTACAGGGAGATTGACCGGGGAGCTGTTTTTT
TRBJ2-5 | . | TRBV29-1 | TRBD2 | CSVGKLADGETQYF | TGCAGCGTTGGGAAACTAGCGGACGGGGAGACCCAGTACTTC
TRBJ1-5 | . | TRBV18 | . | CASSPETANQPQHF | TGTGCCAGCTCACCAGAGACAGCAAATCAGCCCCAGCATTTT
TRBJ2-5 | . | TRBV21-1 | . | CASQREYQETQYF | TGTGCCAGTCAAAGGGAGTATCAAGAGACCCAGTACTTC